In its sample, the clone carrying this T cell receptor beta chain was seen a few times. It was with unique molecular identifiers that the TCRbeta library was prepared. MiXCR was run by TCRdb on the PCR reads, yielding one entry per CDR3 protein. Here the sample spans about 500,000 distinct CDR3 sequences, about 33% being singletons. Trimming pared 5 bases from V and 6 bases from J, leaving 16 bases between. The CDR3 loop spans 15 amino acids. These data are taken from a study of T-cell reconstitution after alpha-beta-depleted transplantation in children. This TCR came from a human donor who donated a stem cell graft to a child with aplastic anemia. The V call is TRBV12-3 or TRBV12-4, the J call TRBJ2-2; D is tentatively TRBD1 or TRBD2 (5 bases each). The sample consisted of PBMCs from the stem cell graft donor, taken from the stem cell graft. CDR3 residues: CASSQGPLLPGELFF. CDR3 nucleotides: TGTGCCAGCAGTCAGGGACCCCTTCTACCCGGGGAGCTGTTTTTT.